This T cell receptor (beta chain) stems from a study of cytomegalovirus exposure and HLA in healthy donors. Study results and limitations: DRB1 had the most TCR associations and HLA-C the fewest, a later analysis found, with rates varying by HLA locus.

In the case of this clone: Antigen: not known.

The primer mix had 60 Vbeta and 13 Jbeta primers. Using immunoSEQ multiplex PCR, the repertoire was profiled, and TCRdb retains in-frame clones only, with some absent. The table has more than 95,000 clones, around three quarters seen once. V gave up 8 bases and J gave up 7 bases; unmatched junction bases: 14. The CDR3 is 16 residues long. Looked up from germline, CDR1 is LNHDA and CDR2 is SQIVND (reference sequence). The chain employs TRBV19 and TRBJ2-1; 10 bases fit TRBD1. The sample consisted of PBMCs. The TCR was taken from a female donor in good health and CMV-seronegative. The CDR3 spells CASGNSGTGVRNEQFF. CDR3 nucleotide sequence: TGTGCCAGTGGTAACAGCGGGACAGGGGTAAGGAATGAGCAGTTCTTC. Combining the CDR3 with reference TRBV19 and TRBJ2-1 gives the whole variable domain DGGITQSPKYLFRKEGQNVTLSCEQNLNHDAMYWYRQDPGQGLRLIYYSQIVNDFQKGDIAEGYSVSREKKESFPLTVTSAQKNPTAFYLCASGNSGTGVRNEQFFGPGTRLTVL.